Listed here is a single T cell receptor beta chain. The data are from a study of shared T cell receptors in the human thymus. Unmatched junction bases numbered 10, after V lost 5 bases and J lost 2 bases. Per the germline V gene, CDR1 is SQVTM and CDR2 is ANQGSEA. CDR3 length: 17 residues. Sequencing was performed with immunoSEQ multiplex PCR; in TCRdb, only in-frame clones are kept and a portion is missing. The table has under 850,000 clones, around 87% seen once. These data also formed part of another study, on human thymus T cells. From that report: Having surgery to correct congenital heart defects, healthy Finnish infants acted as the donors. In corrective heart surgery, resections were taken, and these provided the thymus tissue. Apparent skewing of V and J gene usage characterized both thymic and blood repertoires. Unrelated people showed highly overlapping thymic repertoires, related research reported.

V usage is TRBV29-1 and J usage is TRBJ2-1, with 12 bases fitting TRBD1. This receptor was obtained from a boy in the first two years of life with a congenital heart defect. Input material: thymocytes. The CDR3 is CSVSGTGGDLTYNEQFF. DNA for the CDR3: TGCAGCGTTTCCGGGACAGGGGGCGATCTTACCTACAATGAGCAGTTCTTC.